The 20 T cell receptor beta chains in this list originate from one sample, sequenced in a study of blood T cell repertoires in COVID-19. Here immunoSEQ multiplex PCR was the method, and the copy in TCRdb shows in-frame clones only, minus some. This sample carries approximately 300,000 clones, approximately 89% of them seen once, and the ten largest clones take approximately 1.8%. Sample: peripheral blood. These receptors came from a woman aged 25 to 45 with COVID-19, enrolled during active disease.

The genes are TRBV5-4 and TRBJ2-5; 11 bases are shared with TRBD2. J was trimmed by 5 bases and V by 2 bases; bases with no gene match: 8. The CDR3 covers 16 residues. Germline V gives CDR1 SGHNT, CDR2 YYREEE (reference sequence). The CDR3 DNA follows: TGTGCCAGCAGCTTTGGAGTAGCGGGGGGGGCGGAGACCCAGTACTTC. The encoded protein is CASSFGVAGGAETQYF.

The chain uses TRBV6-4 and TRBJ2-7; D gene ambiguous. CDR3 size: 10 residues. Germline values: CDR1 MRHNA, CDR2 SNTAGT. The germline V and J ends were trimmed by 8 bases and 7 bases, with 9 bases remaining between them. The CDR3 DNA reads TGTGCCAGCCGAATGCGAGAGCAGTACGTC. The encoded protein is CASRMREQYV.

This clone occurred once. The genes are TRBV19 and TRBJ1-5; no reliable D call. The CDR3 covers 13 residues. Germline CDR1 reads LNHDA; CDR2 reads SQIVND (reference sequence). V lost 5 bases, J lost 6 bases, and 11 bases lay in between. The CDR3 reads CASSLEVAQPQHF. CDR3 DNA sequence: TGTGCCAGTAGTTTGGAGGTCGCTCAGCCCCAGCATTTT.

The chain links TRBV18 to TRBJ1-4, with 9 nucleotides matching TRBD1. J lost 4 bases, V lost 6 bases, and 3 bases had no gene match. The germline V gene has CDR1 KGHSH and CDR2 LQKENI. This CDR3 is 14 amino acids long. CDR3 in amino acids: CASSSGQGNEKLFF. CDR3 nucleotide sequence: TGTGCCAGCTCTTCGGGACAGGGTAATGAAAAACTGTTTTTT.

This chain joins TRBV29-1 and TRBJ1-1; D is uncertain. CDR1 SQVTM and CDR2 ANQGSEA come from the germline V gene. Trimming cost V 6 bases and J 5 bases, with 13 bases left between them. The CDR3 is 12 residues long. In DNA, the CDR3 is TGCAGCGTAACCGGGGTTGGGACTGAAGCTTTCTTT. Protein product: CSVTGVGTEAFF.

The chain carries TRBV7-6 and TRBJ2-1, with TRBD2 identical over 14 bases. There are 16 residues in the CDR3. The trim removed 4 bases at V and 8 bases at J, leaving 7 bases unmatched. Germline CDR1 SGHVS, CDR2 FNYEAQ. In DNA form, the CDR3 reads TGTGCCAGCAGCTCTTGGGGACTAGCGGGGGATGATGAGCAGTTCTTC. This codes for CASSSWGLAGDDEQFF.

The chain combines TRBV5-4 with TRBJ2-3; the match to TRBD2 covers 8 bases. Germline trimming cut 1 base from V and 4 bases from J; bases unmatched to any gene: 5. CDR1 and CDR2 (germline): SGHNT, YYREEE (reference sequence). The CDR3 contains 15 residues. The CDR3 sequence is CASSLKSGGADTQYF. CDR3 in DNA: TGTGCCAGCAGCTTGAAGAGCGGGGGAGCAGATACGCAGTATTTT.

This sequence joins TRBV7-2 and TRBJ1-2; D gene uncertain. V lost 0 bases and J lost 2, with 13 bases in between. The germline gives CDR1 SGHTA, CDR2 FQGNSA. The length of the CDR3 is 16 residues. The CDR3 protein is CASSLARGRINYGYTF. CDR3 sequence (DNA): TGTGCCAGCAGCTTAGCTCGGGGTCGGATAAACTATGGCTACACCTTC.

A word on this clone: This specimen includes other DNA sequences encoding the same CDR3. V and J are TRBV7-2 and TRBJ2-1, with 7 bases lining up with TRBD2. The CDR3 covers 12 residues. The ends lost 2 bases at V and 13 bases at J; junction bases unmatched: 5. Germline V lookup: CDR1 SGHTA, CDR2 FQGNSA. CDR3 amino acids: CASSLSGGKQFF. The DNA of the CDR3 is TGTGCCAGCAGCTTATCCGGGGGGAAACAGTTCTTC.

The chain has TRBV10-3 and TRBJ1-1, with D perhaps matching TRBD1 (6 bases). The V gene lost 3 bases and the J gene lost 4 bases, with 6 bases spanning the gap. Per the germline V gene, CDR1 is ENHRY and CDR2 is SYGVKD. CDR3 length: 12 residues. The DNA for the CDR3 is TGTGCCATCAGTGAAGGGGGCACTGAAGCTTTCTTT. Translating gives CAISEGGTEAFF.

This chain connects TRBV19 to TRBJ2-1, with a weak D call TRBD2 (7 bases). CDR1 and CDR2 (germline): LNHDA, SQIVND (reference sequence). V was cut by 3 bases and J by 8 bases, with 14 bases left in between. The CDR3 is 14 residues long. DNA for the CDR3: TGTGCCAGTAGTATCTCGGGGGGCGCCTATGAGCAGTTCTTC. Its translation: CASSISGGAYEQFF. The variable domain in full, completed from reference TRBV19 and TRBJ2-1, reads DGGITQSPKYLFRKEGQNVTLSCEQNLNHDAMYWYRQDPGQGLRLIYYSQIVNDFQKGDIAEGYSVSREKKESFPLTVTSAQKNPTAFYLCASSISGGAYEQFFGPGTRLTVL.

The chain combines TRBV12-3 or TRBV12-4 with TRBJ2-3; no clear D gene. There are 11 residues in the CDR3. The germline V and J ends were trimmed by 5 bases and 6 bases, with 6 bases remaining between them. CDR3: CASSPGDTQYF. CDR3 DNA sequence: TGTGCCAGCAGTCCCGGGGATACGCAGTATTTT.

The chain couples TRBV6-5 to TRBJ2-7; no definite D call. With 8 bases removed from V and 3 bases from J, the gap between germline ends came to 11 bases. This CDR3 spans 12 amino acids. CDR1 MNHEY and CDR2 SVGAGI come from the germline V gene. CDR3 sequence reads: CASGRLYYEQYF. The DNA of the CDR3 is TGTGCCAGCGGCAGGCTATACTACGAGCAGTACTTC.

A single count supports this clone. The chain combines TRBV5-5 with TRBJ2-2; TRBD2 matches at 7 bases. This CDR3 region has 16 residues. Germline V gene data show CDR1 as SGHKS and CDR2 as YYEKEE (reference sequence). With V trimmed by 4 bases and J by 1 base, 7 bases remained unmatched. The CDR3, as DNA: TGTGCCAGCAGCCTGTGGATAGCGGGGAACACCGGGGAGCTGTTTTTT. The encoded protein is CASSLWIAGNTGELFF.

This chain connects TRBV28 to TRBJ1-5; D perhaps matches TRBD1 (5 bases). CDR1 is MDHEN, CDR2 SYDVKM, per germline. The CDR3 runs 15 residues. Trimming removed 3 bases at V and 0 bases at J, with 9 bases between. The chain's CDR3 is CASSFREYSNQPQHF. CDR3 in DNA: TGTGCCAGCAGTTTCAGGGAATATAGCAATCAGCCCCAGCATTTT. Drawing the rest from reference TRBV28 and TRBJ1-5, the complete variable domain is DVKVTQSSRYLVKRTGEKVFLECVQDMDHENMFWYRQDPGLGLRLIYFSYDVKMKEKGDIPEGYSVSREKKERFSLILESASTNQTSMYLCASSFREYSNQPQHFGDGTRLSIL.

The chain joins TRBV19 to TRBJ2-2; tentative D call: TRBD1 (5 bases). The V gene lost 3 bases and the J gene lost 4 bases, with 9 bases spanning the gap. The CDR3 extends over 14 amino acids. Looked up from germline, CDR1 is LNHDA and CDR2 is SQIVND (reference sequence). As DNA, the CDR3 is TGTGCCAGTAGTATCAGGACACCCACCGGGGAGCTGTTTTTT. Protein: CASSIRTPTGELFF.

The chain has TRBV10-3 and TRBJ1-2; D might be TRBD1 (5 bases). The CDR3 has 13 residues. Deletions cut 4 bases from V and 2 bases from J, with 8 bases between. Germline loops: CDR1 ENHRY, CDR2 SYGVKD. The CDR3 is CAISAAGNYGYTF. The CDR3 DNA follows: TGTGCCATCAGTGCGGCAGGGAACTATGGCTACACCTTC.

A single count supports this clone. J is TRBJ2-3 and V is TRBV5-1; D unresolved. Germline lookup yields CDR1 SGHRS and CDR2 YFSETQ. V lost 5 bases and J 2 bases, leaving 9 bases between the germline ends. The CDR3 is 13 amino acids. The CDR3 bases are TGCGCCAGCAGTCATACATACACAGATACGCAGTATTTT. Amino acid sequence: CASSHTYTDTQYF.

CDR3: CASRPGQGSGNTIYF. CDR3 sequence (DNA): TGTGCCAGTAGACCGGGACAGGGCTCTGGAAACACCATATATTTT. The chain links TRBV19 to TRBJ1-3, with TRBD1 identical over 9 bases. The germline CDR1 and CDR2 sequences are LNHDA and SQIVND (reference sequence). V gave up 6 bases and J gave up 0 bases; unmatched junction bases: 3. The CDR3 length is 15 residues. Based on the CDR3 plus reference TRBV19 and TRBJ1-3, the full variable domain is DGGITQSPKYLFRKEGQNVTLSCEQNLNHDAMYWYRQDPGQGLRLIYYSQIVNDFQKGDIAEGYSVSREKKESFPLTVTSAQKNPTAFYLCASRPGQGSGNTIYFGEGSWLTVV.

The chain employs TRBV2 and TRBJ1-5; TRBD1 aligns across 9 bases. Germline CDR1 reads SNHLY; CDR2 reads FYNNEI. V dropped 5 bases and J dropped 5; count of bases not matched to a gene: 7. CDR3 length: 15 amino acids. CDR3 residues: CASSMKGTGYQPQHF. In DNA, the CDR3 is TGTGCCAGCAGTATGAAGGGGACAGGGTATCAGCCCCAGCATTTT.